A selection of T cell receptor beta chains follows, all from one sample in a study of fetal regulatory T cell absence and autoimmunity. Here immunoSEQ multiplex PCR was the method, and the copy in TCRdb shows in-frame clones only, minus some. The sample lists about 50,000 clones, 70% to 85% occurring once. Sequenced: cord blood. These receptors all stem from a newborn boy with IPEX syndrome. Each CDR3 is given without its conserved first and last residue. The D gene is left open where the match is weak. Clone size is stated in some rows and not others, as once, few, many or a class when expanded.

cdr3_aa d_call v_call clone_size j_call
SVDRGSGANVLT - TRBV29-1 - TRBJ2-6
ASSPAGAYEQY TRBD2 TRBV5-4 - TRBJ2-7
ASSQDRTSGGLSYEQY TRBD2 TRBV4-3 - TRBJ2-7
ASSAYRGRETQY TRBD1 TRBV5-1 - TRBJ2-5
ASSLGGDASSYEQY TRBD2 TRBV9 - TRBJ2-7
ASSQGALGQPPSPLH - TRBV4-3 - TRBJ1-6
ASSRAPYGYT - TRBV7-2 - TRBJ1-2
AWGHYGYT - TRBV30 - TRBJ1-2
ASIGGTDTQY - TRBV19 - TRBJ2-3
AWSVQLAGADTQY TRBD2 TRBV30 - TRBJ2-3
ASSAGQGIENTEAF TRBD1 TRBV5-7 - TRBJ1-1
ASSPAGSYEQY - TRBV7-7 - TRBJ2-7
ASSYKVAGPPKQF - TRBV6-5 - TRBJ2-1
ASSFDSQETQY - TRBV5-1 once TRBJ2-5
ASSSGLAGASYEQY TRBD2 TRBV11-2 - TRBJ2-7
ASSEGADTQY - TRBV2 once TRBJ2-3
ASRGEGGWNGYT - TRBV9 - TRBJ1-2
ASSKELYNEQF - TRBV19 - TRBJ2-1
ASSLRGGVGDTQY TRBD2 TRBV5-4 - TRBJ2-3
ASSTYRGRGDTQY TRBD1 TRBV7-9 - TRBJ2-3
ASSQDPGDTQY - TRBV4-1 - TRBJ2-3
ARSGGEDYGYT - TRBV2 few TRBJ1-2
ASSVEPGGSNNEQF TRBD2 TRBV9 - TRBJ2-1
ASSVLGLNTEAF - TRBV2 - TRBJ1-1
ASSIRKSNTEAF - TRBV19 - TRBJ1-1
ASSESKGASGLSYEQY TRBD2 TRBV10-2 - TRBJ2-7
ASSLARLAGDQETQY TRBD2 TRBV5-1 once TRBJ2-5
ASSLTGGFQPQH - TRBV11-2 - TRBJ1-5
ASSQGGTGANQPQH TRBD1 TRBV4-1 few TRBJ1-5
ASSLIGRGLNTEAF TRBD1 TRBV5-4 - TRBJ1-1
ASSRGTANEKLF TRBD1 TRBV5-6 - TRBJ1-4
ASSTSGGGHTQY - TRBV9 - TRBJ2-3
ASSQVLAGVNTGELF TRBD2 TRBV4-1 - TRBJ2-2
AWGGRGPWANVLT - TRBV30 - TRBJ2-6
ASRQGSVGYT TRBD1 TRBV10-2 - TRBJ1-2
ASSSRTSTDTQY - TRBV5-4 once TRBJ2-3
ASSLDNSGYEQY - TRBV5-4 - TRBJ2-7
ASSIQGSNQPQH - TRBV19 few TRBJ1-5
ASSSRASGGEETQY TRBD2 TRBV7-8 - TRBJ2-5
ASSSYRGTTEAF TRBD1 TRBV5-6 - TRBJ1-1
ASSLKGMWGLAAPYNEQF TRBD2 TRBV7-8 - TRBJ2-1
ASSLEGNDYGYT - TRBV5-5 once TRBJ1-2
ASSLGGWTDYGYT - TRBV25-1 - TRBJ1-2
AISALVRGYNEQF - TRBV10-3 - TRBJ2-1
ASSYFIGDTQY - TRBV6-5 - TRBJ2-3
ASSLVGGNYEQY - TRBV7-2 - TRBJ2-7
ATRRVAGGWGTDTQY TRBD2 TRBV19 - TRBJ2-3
ASSPLGTGDNEQF TRBD1 TRBV4-3 - TRBJ2-1